Reported below is one T cell receptor (beta chain). The sample is drawn from a study of blood T cell repertoires in COVID-19. Study information: Sites across the United States, Italy and Spain contributed samples from acute and convalescent COVID-19. From T cells, B-cell-depleted T cells, or PBMCs came the material, which was cDNA or gDNA.

The CDR3 totals 13 residues. CDR1 is GTSNPN and CDR2 is SVGIG in the germline V gene (reference sequence). Trimming removed 0 bases from V and 3 bases from J, with 6 bases in between. Per the study methods: Reference gene primer amplification yielded estimated nucleated cell counts. Profiling relied on immunoSEQ multiplex PCR, and the TCRdb table lists in-frame clones only, not all of them. That table furnishes V, J and clone size, whereas the DNA furnished D and trimming. The sample holds about 59,000 clones, around four fifths seen once. The TCR originated in a woman aged 80 or over with acute or convalescent COVID-19. The material sequenced was peripheral blood. The chain uses TRBV30 and TRBJ1-3; TRBD1 is a possible D gene (5 bases). In DNA form, the CDR3 reads TGTGCCTGGAGTGTGGGGCTTGGAAACACCATATATTTT. Its protein product is CAWSVGLGNTIYF.